These 5 T cell receptor beta chains were all obtained from the same sample, sequenced in a study of CD8 T cells in ankylosing spondylitis. Notes on the study in general: Characteristic, it appeared, of ankylosing spondylitis blood was a TCR beta motif of seven or eight highly homologous variants.

No antigen is known for these receptors. TCRdb fed the 5' RACE reads into MiXCR, producing one record per CDR3 protein. The sample lists fewer than 550,000 distinct CDR3 sequences, about 5% seen once, with around 3.5% in the top ten. Sequencing used blood, either unsorted or a sorted T cell fraction (not recorded which). Every receptor here comes from a male donor with ankylosing spondylitis.

The chain links TRBV7-9 to TRBJ2-4; perhaps TRBD1 as D (5 bases). This CDR3 is built from 14 residues. The V and J ends lost 6 bases and 1 base respectively, with 10 bases between them. Germline-derived CDR1 and CDR2 are SEHNR and FQNEAQ (reference sequence). The CDR3 coding sequence is TGTGCCAGCAGGGGTTCAGGGGCCAAAAACATTCAGTACTTC. Its translation is CASRGSGAKNIQYF.

This clonotype was detected ten times or more. The V gene is TRBV9, the J gene TRBJ2-3, with a tentative D call TRBD1 (6 bases). This CDR3 has 14 residues. Germline V gene data show CDR1 as SGDLS and CDR2 as YYNGEE. V shed 1 base and J shed 4 bases, with 10 bases lying between them. The DNA for the CDR3 is TGTGCCAGCAGCGTAAGGGGGAGCGCAGATACGCAGTATTTT. Translation: CASSVRGSADTQYF.

This clonotype has a count of ten or more. The chain joins TRBV6-5 to TRBJ1-3, with 8 bases identical to TRBD1. Germline-derived CDR1 and CDR2 are MNHEY and SVGAGI. This CDR3 is built from 15 residues. Trimming removed 4 bases from V and 2 bases from J; junction bases left unmatched: 4. Here the CDR3 reads CASSFDRGAGNTIYF. CDR3 sequence (DNA): TGTGCCAGCAGTTTTGACAGGGGCGCTGGAAACACCATATATTTT.

This clonotype was detected ten times or more. At one end, the junction sequence differs from germline, possibly due to a read error. V gene TRBV12-3 or TRBV12-4 combines with J gene TRBJ2-1, with unresolved D. There are 12 residues in the CDR3. This chain's CDR3 is CASSPDPLRSVF. Written as DNA, the CDR3 is TGTGCCAGCAGTCCCGACCCGCTGAGAAGCGTCTTC.

The sample holds a few counts of this clonotype. V is TRBV7-9 and J is TRBJ2-2, with TRBD2 matching 8 bases. Germline values: CDR1 SEHNR, CDR2 FQNEAQ (reference sequence). The CDR3 has 17 amino acids. The V segment lost 4 bases and the J segment 0 bases; nucleotides outside the gene matches: 7. This CDR3 reads CASSYRVSGTNTGELFF. The CDR3 bases are TGTGCCAGCAGCTACCGGGTTAGCGGGACGAACACCGGGGAGCTGTTTTTT. Full variable domain (outside the CDR3, taken from reference TRBV7-9 and TRBJ2-2): DTGVSQNPRHKITKRGQNVTFRCDPISEHNRLYWYRQTLGQGPEFLTYFQNEAQLEKSRLLSDRFSAERPKGSFSTLEIQRTEQGDSAMYLCASSYRVSGTNTGELFFGEGSRLTVL.